Listed here are 10 T cell receptor beta chains from one sample, sequenced in a study of technical replicates of blood from four donors. Libraries were prepared by immunoSEQ multiplex PCR; TCRdb keeps only in-frame clonotypes and omits some of them. This repertoire shows tens of thousands of clones, more than 95% found once; its top ten account for roughly 0.17%. The sample taken for sequencing was T cells isolated from PBMCs. The receptors derive from a human donor in good health.

The genes are TRBV30 and TRBJ2-1, with TRBD1 matching over 7 bases. This CDR3 has 13 amino acids. V lost 3 bases, J lost 5 bases, and 4 bases stayed unmatched. Germline CDR1 reads GTSNPN; CDR2 reads SVGIG (reference sequence). Written as DNA, the CDR3 is TGTGCCTGGAGCGGACAGGTAGACAATGAGCAGTTCTTC. It yields the protein CAWSGQVDNEQFF.

The CDR3 sequence: CASSPGAGTDTQYF. CDR3 coding DNA: TGTGCCAGCAGCCCGGGAGCCGGCACAGATACGCAGTATTTT. The rearrangement joins TRBV7-9 to TRBJ2-3, with TRBD2 as a possible D gene (6 bases). The germline gives CDR1 SEHNR, CDR2 FQNEAQ (reference sequence). Trimming stripped 5 bases from V and 1 base from J, with 10 bases between. The CDR3 runs 14 residues.

The chain has TRBV6-1 and TRBJ2-2, with a weak D call TRBD1 (6 bases). The CDR3 covers 15 residues. Trimming removed 2 bases from V and 6 bases from J, with 13 bases in between. CDR1 MNHNS and CDR2 SASEGT come from the germline V gene. Here the CDR3 DNA reads TGTGCCAGCAGTGAACTCAGGGGTAGTGCCGGGGAGCTGTTTTTT. This gives the protein CASSELRGSAGELFF.

The chain joins TRBV4-2 to TRBJ2-7; 7 nucleotides align to TRBD2. J gave up 0 bases and V 4 bases, and 3 bases lay outside the gene matches. The germline CDR1 and CDR2 sequences are LGHNA and YNFKEQ. The CDR3 covers 14 residues. CDR3 in DNA: TGTGCCAGCAGCCCGGGGGACTACTCCTACGAGCAGTACTTC. Its protein is CASSPGDYSYEQYF.

The chain uses TRBV7-8 and TRBJ2-1, with 7 bases aligning to TRBD2. With V trimmed by 6 bases and J by 7 bases, 15 bases remained unmatched. Germline loops: CDR1 SGHVS, CDR2 FQNEAQ. The CDR3 loop spans 16 amino acids. The CDR3 loop reads CASSSTGSGKWNEQFF. The CDR3 DNA reads as TGTGCCAGCAGTTCCACAGGAAGCGGGAAATGGAATGAGCAGTTCTTC.

V is TRBV27 and J is TRBJ1-4; D may be TRBD1 (5 bases). V lost 0 bases, J lost 3 bases, and 11 bases lay in between. The CDR3 sequence is 16 residues long. Germline CDR1 MNHEY, CDR2 SMNVEV (reference sequence). CDR3 amino acids: CASSLSGQTPNEKLFF. The CDR3 DNA sequence: TGTGCCAGCAGTTTATCGGGGCAGACGCCTAATGAAAAACTGTTTTTT.

This chain joins TRBV5-1 and TRBJ1-4, with D perhaps TRBD1 (5 bases). Germline-derived CDR1 and CDR2 are SGHRS and YFSETQ. The CDR3 contains 16 residues. Trimming took off 4 bases at V and 0 bases at J, with 13 bases between the two ends. The DNA for the CDR3 is TGCGCCAGCAGCGGGGGGGGACTGGCAACTAATGAAAAACTGTTTTTT. This sequence encodes CASSGGGLATNEKLFF.

This clone is a singleton in its sample. The chain couples TRBV30 to TRBJ1-2; D uncertain. Trimming stripped 2 bases from V and 5 bases from J, with 9 bases between. In germline, CDR1 is GTSNPN, CDR2 SVGIG (reference sequence). The CDR3 loop spans 12 amino acids. This CDR3 is CAWSTEGYGYTF. The CDR3 region has the DNA TGTGCCTGGAGTACCGAGGGTTATGGCTACACCTTC.

The chain combines TRBV27 with TRBJ1-3; unclear D gene. The CDR3 sequence is 13 residues long. V was pared by 6 bases and J by 2 bases, with 8 bases between. The germline CDR1 and CDR2 sequences are MNHEY and SMNVEV (reference sequence). DNA for the CDR3: TGTGCCAGCAGCCCAGGTCCTGGAAACACCATATATTTT. Encoded protein: CASSPGPGNTIYF.

The chain joins TRBV9 to TRBJ2-1; D not certain. V was pared by 0 bases and J by 8 bases, with 15 bases between. This CDR3 contains 15 residues. The germline CDR1 and CDR2 sequences are SGDLS and YYNGEE. The CDR3 is CASSVEPFHADEQFF. CDR3 DNA: TGTGCCAGCAGCGTAGAACCCTTCCACGCAGATGAGCAGTTCTTC.